This T cell receptor (beta chain) originates from a study of shared clonotypes between healthy human individuals. Study findings and constraints: Limitation of the genetic and exposure-history diversity represented came from the few donors. Depth of sequencing was expected to influence donor clonotype sharing. Only blood was sampled, and tissue TCR repertoires likely differ from blood ones.

For sorted subsets, about 200 ng DNA per replicate equaled about 31,000 T cell genomes. Using immunoSEQ multiplex PCR, the repertoire was profiled, and TCRdb retains in-frame clones only, with some absent. The sample includes roughly 1,000,000 clones, roughly 74% of them seen just once. Germline loops: CDR1 ENHRY, CDR2 SYGVKD. V gave up 6 bases and J gave up 8 bases; unmatched junction bases: 2. CDR3 length equals 13 residues. Points on this clone: Antigen specificity is unknown.

This chain joins TRBV10-3 and TRBJ2-1; TRBD2 aligns across 12 bases. The receptor's source is a man aged 18 to 29 in good health. Some clones in this sample may be carry-over from other donors' samples. Sequencing used memory CD4+ T cells from PBMCs. Described subset: CD45RA-negative fraction. The CDR3 DNA follows: TGTGCCATCAGCCTAGCGGGAGGGGATGAGCAGTTCTTC. As protein: CAISLAGGDEQFF.